A single sample is the source of the 10 T cell receptor beta chains below, sequenced in a study of Graves' ophthalmopathy and Graves' hyperthyroidism. Researchers took RNA transcripts and amplified TCR beta CDR3 regions from them. First-round RT-PCR with HTBI primers preceded a second-round multiplex PCR. TCRdb reanalysed the multiplex PCR reads using MiXCR and keeps one entry per CDR3 protein. The sample contains some 520,000 distinct CDR3 sequences, approximately 15% of which appear only once. Sequencing was carried out using blood. The origin of the receptors is a woman aged 25 to 45 with Graves' ophthalmopathy.

This clonotype has ten or more counts. V is TRBV20-1 and J is TRBJ1-6; 12 bases fit TRBD1. V was pared by 6 bases and J by 8 bases, with 5 bases of the junction left unmatched. The CDR3 is 14 residues long. Germline V CDR1 and CDR2: DFQATT, SNEGSKA (reference sequence). The CDR3 region is CSARDRGPYSPLHF. CDR3 DNA: TGCAGTGCCCGGGACAGGGGGCCGTATTCACCCCTCCACTTT.

The V call is TRBV5-1, the J call TRBJ2-7; TRBD2 agrees at 7 bases. Germline CDR1 reads SGHRS; CDR2 reads YFSETQ. The CDR3 length is 13 residues. J was trimmed by 3 bases and V by 4 bases; bases with no gene match: 4. The CDR3 DNA is TGCGCCAGCAGCCGGGACTACTACTACGAGCAGTACTTC. Its protein is CASSRDYYYEQYF.

This clonotype was recorded at least ten times. V usage is TRBV2 and J usage is TRBJ2-5; D may be TRBD2 (7 bases). Germline V gives CDR1 SNHLY, CDR2 FYNNEI. The CDR3 is 19 residues long. Trimming removed 5 bases at V and 5 bases at J, with 30 bases between. The CDR3, as DNA: TGTGCCAGCAGTACCGACAACAGGGTCGGGGGGTTACCCCCGGAGACCCAGTACTTC. This sequence encodes CASSTDNRVGGLPPETQYF.

In its sample, this clonotype was seen many times. This sequence joins TRBV28 and TRBJ1-2; tentative D call: TRBD1 (5 bases). This CDR3 has 16 amino acids. V was cut by 5 bases and J by 3 bases, with 19 bases left in between. Looked up from germline, CDR1 is MDHEN and CDR2 is SYDVKM. Here the CDR3 reads CASSPPFRAAYYGYTF. Written as DNA, the CDR3 is TGTGCCAGCAGTCCCCCTTTCAGGGCGGCCTACTATGGCTACACCTTC.

The chain recombines TRBV13 with TRBJ2-2; 9 nucleotides agree with TRBD1. This CDR3 has 20 amino acids. Germline CDR1 is PRHDT and CDR2 is FYEKMQ (reference sequence). J gave up 5 bases and V 5 bases, and 21 bases lay outside the gene matches. In nucleotides, the CDR3 is TGTGCCAGCAGCCCCACCCAAGGTCTTACACAGGGGGCGGATACCGGGGAGCTGTTTTTT. This gives the protein CASSPTQGLTQGADTGELFF.

In this sample, this clonotype turned up a few times. J is TRBJ1-1 and V is TRBV4-3, with 7 bases aligning to TRBD1. The CDR3 runs 16 residues. Germline CDR1 LGHNA, CDR2 YSLEER. The junction had 10 bases not matched to a gene; V was cut back by 0 bases and J by 6 bases. CDR3 in DNA: TGCGCCAGCAGCCAAGATCGCAGGGGGGAAACGGCTGAAGCTTTCTTT. Translation gives CASSQDRRGETAEAFF.

This clonotype was recorded many times. The V call is TRBV28, the J call TRBJ1-6; 7 nucleotides match TRBD1. Germline-derived CDR1 and CDR2 are MDHEN and SYDVKM. The J segment lost 8 bases and the V segment lost 6 bases, leaving 10 bases of the junction unmatched. CDR3 length equals 15 residues. CDR3 bases: TGTGCCAGCAGGCCCCGGGACAGACCTGATTCACCCCTCCACTTT. Protein product: CASRPRDRPDSPLHF.

The sample holds a few counts of this clonotype. This chain joins TRBV27 and TRBJ2-2; 8 nucleotides agree with TRBD1. V trimming: 4 bases; J trimming: 1 base; junction bases outside the gene matches: 8. The CDR3 has 17 amino acids. Looked up from germline, CDR1 is MNHEY and CDR2 is SMNVEV (reference sequence). In DNA, the CDR3 is TGTGCCAGCAGTTCCGGGACAGGTCGGGGGAACACCGGGGAGCTGTTTTTT. It codes for CASSSGTGRGNTGELFF.

This clonotype turned up a few times. This chain uses TRBV7-2 with TRBJ1-6; the D gene is possibly TRBD1 (6 bases). Germline CDR1 reads SGHTA; CDR2 reads FQGNSA. V lost 5 bases and J 3 bases, leaving 11 bases between the germline ends. This CDR3 is 15 amino acids long. The CDR3 DNA reads as TGTGCCAGCAGCATACAGGGAAGCTATAATTCACCCCTCCACTTT. Amino acid sequence: CASSIQGSYNSPLHF.

This clonotype was detected many times. This chain links TRBV20-1 with TRBJ2-7, with D possibly being TRBD2 (5 bases). Trimming removed 4 bases from V and 2 bases from J, with 12 bases in between. The CDR3 loop spans 13 amino acids. CDR1 is DFQATT, CDR2 SNEGSKA, per germline (reference sequence). CDR3 protein: CSANTGITYEQYF. The CDR3 bases are TGCAGTGCTAACACCGGGATAACCTACGAGCAGTACTTC.